This T cell receptor (beta chain) was identified during a study of T cells in Graves' hyperthyroidism and ophthalmopathy. Stable disease denoted Graves' hyperthyroidism without ophthalmopathy progression within 18 months. Clinical symptoms, serum thyroxine, TRAb, thyroid ultrasound and orbital computed tomography established diagnosis. The ends were cut back, 0 bases at V and 2 bases at J, with 9 bases in the middle. The germline gives CDR1 SGHNT, CDR2 YYREEE (reference sequence). The CDR3 length is 14 residues. Points from the study as a whole: In the analysis, a 13 V-J model separated ophthalmopathy from stable hyperthyroidism.

This clonotype has only a few counts. Its antigen is currently unknown. RNA transcripts yielded amplified TCR beta CDR3 regions. First-round RT-PCR targeting the TCR CDR3 was performed with the HTBI primer set. From the multiplex PCR reads, TCRdb called clonotypes with MiXCR, one entry per CDR3 protein. The table includes over 150,000 distinct CDR3 sequences, about 17% detected once. This receptor was identified in a woman aged 50 to 60 with Graves' hyperthyroidism. The sample was blood. The chain carries TRBV5-4 and TRBJ2-7; D possibly corresponds to TRBD1 (5 bases). CDR3 protein: CASSLAGLAYEQYF. Here the CDR3 DNA reads TGTGCCAGCAGCTTGGCAGGGCTTGCCTACGAGCAGTACTTC.